Each of the 23 T cell receptor beta chains below was sequenced from the same sample in a study of shared clonotypes between healthy human individuals. The table came from immunoSEQ multiplex PCR; TCRdb's copy has only in-frame clones and leaves some out. The data hold under 750,000 clones, with 55% to 80% observed a single time. The source material was memory CD4+ T cells sorted from blood. The subset is: CD45RA-negative fraction. These TCRs come from a young woman in good health.

V is TRBV7-9 and J is TRBJ2-1; 14 positions agree with TRBD2. The CDR3 has 15 amino acids. Germline trimming cut 5 bases from V and 6 bases from J; bases unmatched to any gene: 3. Germline V gene data show CDR1 as SEHNR and CDR2 as FQNEAQ (reference sequence). CDR3 coding DNA: TGTGCCAGCAGCCAGACTAGCGGGAGGGCCAATGAGCAGTTCTTC. Translating it yields CASSQTSGRANEQFF.

Remarks on this clone: Sequence at one end of the junction differs from germline and may be a read error. V is TRBV6-4 and J is TRBJ2-7; D tentatively fits TRBD1 or TRBD2 (5 bases each). CDR1 and CDR2 (germline): MRHNA, SNTAGT. This CDR3 comprises 16 residues. In DNA, the CDR3 is TGTGCCAGCAGTTACTCTGGGGGAAGGAGCTCCTACGAGCAGTACTTC. This codes for CASSYSGGRSSYEQYF.

The chain is built from TRBV19 and TRBJ2-5; the match to TRBD2 covers 15 bases. The better agreement between TRBJ2-7 and the DNA end casts doubt on the J call. This CDR3 has 15 amino acids. Germline V gives CDR1 LNHDA, CDR2 SQIVND (reference sequence). Here the CDR3 DNA reads TGTGCCAGCCGCCGGGGACTAGCGGGAGGTTACGAGCAGTACTTC. Residues: CASRRGLAGGYEQYF.

V and J are TRBV2 and TRBJ2-7; D is ambiguous. The length of the CDR3 is 14 residues. Between the trimmed V and J ends, which lost 7 bases and 6 bases, there was a span of 19 bases. The germline CDR1 and CDR2 sequences are SNHLY and FYNNEI. CDR3 residues: CASKGEASSSEQYF. The CDR3 DNA follows: TGTGCCAGCAAAGGTGAGGCCAGCTCGAGCGAGCAGTACTTC.

The J gene is TRBJ1-1, the V gene TRBV29-1; TRBD1 is a possible D gene (5 bases). Trimming removed 6 bases at V and 7 bases at J, with 9 bases between. Germline V CDR1 and CDR2: SQVTM, ANQGSEA. The CDR3 is made up of 10 amino acids. CDR3 sequence reads: CSVGDVEAFF. The CDR3 DNA sequence: TGCAGCGTGGGGGACGTTGAAGCTTTCTTT. Full variable domain (missing parts from reference TRBV29-1 and TRBJ1-1): SAVISQKPSRDICQRGTSLTIQCQVDSQVTMMFWYRQQPGQSLTLIATANQGSEATYESGFVIDKFPISRPNLTFSTLTVSNMSPEDSSIYLCSVGDVEAFFGQGTRLTVV.

With regard to this clone: This likely came from a read error, as a far larger clone is one base away. The same CDR3 arises from other DNA sequences in this sample as well. This chain joins TRBV19 and TRBJ2-7; 8 bases line up with TRBD2. V lost 1 base and J lost 2; bases outside the gene matches: 7. The CDR3 covers 16 residues. The V gene's germline CDR1 is LNHDA and CDR2 SQIVND (reference sequence). This CDR3 is CASSIGLIAGPYEQYF. In DNA form, the CDR3 reads TGTGCCAGTAGTATAGGACTCATAGCGGGACCCTACGAGCAGTACTTC.

The chain joins TRBV19 to TRBJ1-1, with 9 bases matching TRBD1. V lost 9 bases, J lost 1 base, and 15 bases stayed unmatched. Looked up from germline, CDR1 is LNHDA and CDR2 is SQIVND (reference sequence). The CDR3 is 17 amino acids. For the CDR3, the DNA is TGTGCCAGCCTACGGTCACAGGGGGCATCGTCGAACACTGAAGCTTTCTTT. It encodes CASLRSQGASSNTEAFF. The whole variable domain, filled in from reference TRBV19 and TRBJ1-1, reads DGGITQSPKYLFRKEGQNVTLSCEQNLNHDAMYWYRQDPGQGLRLIYYSQIVNDFQKGDIAEGYSVSREKKESFPLTVTSAQKNPTAFYLCASLRSQGASSNTEAFFGQGTRLTVV.

This chain connects TRBV10-2 to TRBJ2-2; 8 bases line up with TRBD2. The CDR3 is made up of 15 amino acids. The germline CDR1 and CDR2 sequences are WSHSY and SAAADI. The V segment lost 7 bases and the J segment 4 bases; nucleotides outside the gene matches: 8. CDR3 residues: CASNSAGGVTGELFF. The CDR3 nucleotides read TGCGCCAGCAATTCGGCGGGAGGAGTCACCGGGGAGCTGTTTTTT.

In this sample, this clone turned up many times. Additional DNA sequences in this sample encode the identical CDR3. The chain carries TRBV7-3 and TRBJ2-6; D ambiguous. This CDR3 has 13 amino acids. The V end was cut by 5 bases, the J end by 4 bases, with 6 bases between. Germline CDR1 SGHTA, CDR2 FQGTGA. The CDR3 loop reads CASSLPGANVLTF. The CDR3 region has the DNA TGTGCCAGCAGCCTCCCCGGGGCCAACGTCCTGACTTTC.

As to this clone: Other DNA sequences in the sample encode the same CDR3. J is TRBJ1-1 and V is TRBV28; TRBD1 aligns across 9 bases. Germline V lookup: CDR1 MDHEN, CDR2 SYDVKM. V gave up 5 bases and J gave up 4 bases; unmatched junction bases: 8. This CDR3 has 15 residues. The DNA for the CDR3 is TGTGCCAGCAGTCGGGGACAGGGAGTGCGCACTGAAGCTTTCTTT. This gives the protein CASSRGQGVRTEAFF.

This rearrangement joins TRBV15 to TRBJ1-3; 9 nucleotides match TRBD1. The CDR3 totals 17 residues. Trimming took 3 bases from V and 0 from J; bases not matched to a gene: 6. Germline-derived CDR1 and CDR2 are LNHNV and YYDKDF (reference sequence). As DNA, the CDR3 is TGTGCCACCAGCAGTCCGGGGACAGGGAACTCTGGAAACACCATATATTTT. The encoded protein is CATSSPGTGNSGNTIYF.

J is TRBJ1-1 and V is TRBV7-9; perhaps TRBD1 as D (5 bases). The CDR3 spans 15 residues. V was cut by 1 base and J by 1 base, with 10 bases left in between. CDR1 and CDR2 (germline): SEHNR, FQNEAQ (reference sequence). The CDR3 here is CASSLVSRGNTEAFF. CDR3 sequence (DNA): TGTGCCAGCAGCTTAGTGTCGAGGGGGAACACTGAAGCTTTCTTT. The whole variable domain, filled in from reference TRBV7-9 and TRBJ1-1, reads DTGVSQNPRHKITKRGQNVTFRCDPISEHNRLYWYRQTLGQGPEFLTYFQNEAQLEKSRLLSDRFSAERPKGSFSTLEIQRTEQGDSAMYLCASSLVSRGNTEAFFGQGTRLTVV.

Here the CDR3 DNA reads TGCGCCAGCAGCCAAGAGAGAAGTAGCGGGCCTGTCACAGATACGCAGTATTTT. Translation gives CASSQERSSGPVTDTQYF. This chain joins TRBV4-1 and TRBJ2-3; 7 nucleotides match TRBD2. V dropped 0 bases and J dropped 2; count of bases not matched to a gene: 11. The CDR3 length is 18 residues. Germline V gene lookup returns CDR1 MGHRA and CDR2 YSYEKL.

The rearrangement uses TRBV28 and TRBJ2-3, with D possibly called TRBD1 or TRBD2 (5 bases each). The CDR3 sequence is 14 residues long. The germline V gene encodes CDR1 MDHEN and CDR2 SYDVKM. Trimming removed 6 bases at V and 1 base at J, with 11 bases between. As DNA, the CDR3 is TGTGCCAGCAGCGGGGCGCGAGGCACAGATACGCAGTATTTT. This translates into CASSGARGTDTQYF.

The chain is built from TRBV18 and TRBJ1-2; the D gene is possibly TRBD1 (6 bases). V dropped 5 bases and J dropped 0 bases, with 10 bases sitting between them. The CDR3 extends over 14 amino acids. The V gene's germline CDR1 is KGHSH and CDR2 LQKENI. The CDR3 loop reads CASSDRDTNYGYTF. In DNA form, the CDR3 reads TGTGCCAGCTCAGACCGGGACACTAACTATGGCTACACCTTC.

This chain connects TRBV29-1 to TRBJ2-7, with D unresolved. This CDR3 contains 13 residues. Trimming stripped 5 bases from V and 3 bases from J, with 14 bases between. Looked up from germline, CDR1 is SQVTM and CDR2 is ANQGSEA. The CDR3: CSVLYKRGYEQYF. CDR3 DNA sequence: TGCAGCGTTCTTTATAAAAGAGGCTACGAGCAGTACTTC.

This chain links TRBV7-9 with TRBJ2-7; the match to TRBD2 covers 11 bases. CDR3 size: 14 residues. Germline V gene sequence: CDR1 SEHNR, CDR2 FQNEAQ (reference sequence). The V segment lost 5 bases and the J segment 11 bases; nucleotides outside the gene matches: 11. The CDR3 spells CASSPRGLAVQEYF. The CDR3 DNA reads TGTGCCAGCAGCCCGCGGGGACTAGCGGTCCAGGAGTACTTC.

The chain joins TRBV27 to TRBJ1-6; 7 nucleotides line up with TRBD1. CDR1 and CDR2 (germline): MNHEY, SMNVEV (reference sequence). V was clipped by 4 bases and J by 5 bases; unmatched bases: 11. The CDR3 sequence is 17 residues long. CDR3 coding DNA: TGTGCCAGCAGTTCTCTGGGGAAAGACAGGGATAATTCACCCCTCCACTTT. Translation gives CASSSLGKDRDNSPLHF.

This clone appeared a single time. The chain joins TRBV25-1 to TRBJ2-5; tentative D call: TRBD1 (6 bases). The CDR3 runs 13 residues. Trimming left V 5 bases short and J 4 bases short, with 11 bases between. Looked up from germline, CDR1 is MGHDK and CDR2 is SYGVNS. CDR3 in DNA: TGTGCCAGCAGTCCGAGGGGGTTAGAGACCCAGTACTTC. Encoded protein: CASSPRGLETQYF.

This CDR3 is CASSSTGERRKDTQYF. The CDR3 DNA reads TGTGCCAGCAGTTCAACCGGTGAACGGCGCAAGGATACGCAGTATTTT. The V call is TRBV28, the J call TRBJ2-3; no definite D call. V was cut by 4 bases and J by 6 bases, with 20 bases left in between. The CDR3 is 16 amino acids. CDR1 is MDHEN, CDR2 SYDVKM, per germline.

V and J are TRBV6-1 and TRBJ1-1; no definite D call. Germline lookup yields CDR1 MNHNS and CDR2 SASEGT. The CDR3 length is 13 residues. V was trimmed by 7 bases and J by 0 bases, leaving 9 bases between them. As DNA, the CDR3 is TGTGCCAGCATGACGCAACTGAACACTGAAGCTTTCTTT. This translates into CASMTQLNTEAFF.

The genes are TRBV18 and TRBJ2-3; possibly TRBD1 for D (6 bases). V was trimmed by 1 base and J by 6 bases, leaving 14 bases between them. This CDR3 is 15 amino acids long. Germline assignment: CDR1 KGHSH and CDR2 LQKENI. CDR3 DNA: TGTGCCAGCTCACCACTCGGCAGGGGAACCGATACGCAGTATTTT. Amino acid sequence: CASSPLGRGTDTQYF.

The chain carries TRBV6-5 and TRBJ2-7, with 8 nucleotides matching TRBD1. Germline values: CDR1 MNHEY, CDR2 SVGAGI. Trimming removed 6 bases from V and 2 bases from J; junction bases left unmatched: 6. The CDR3 runs 14 residues. The CDR3 sequence: CASRSGTGAYEQYF. The CDR3, as DNA: TGTGCCAGCAGATCCGGGACAGGTGCCTACGAGCAGTACTTC.